These 2 T cell receptor beta chains were sequenced from one sample in a study of control samples from healthy donors and cancer patients. The repertoire was sequenced with immunoSEQ multiplex PCR; TCRdb's copy has only in-frame clones and lacks some. The sample lists almost 40,000 clones, around four fifths seen once, with under 25% in the top ten. The sample was PBMCs. The receptors stem from a woman aged 60-75 years with lung cancer.

The sample holds one count of this clone. The rearrangement links TRBV5-4 to TRBJ1-4; no definite D call. V lost 0 bases, J lost 4 bases, and 7 bases lay in between. CDR1 is SGHNT, CDR2 YYREEE, per germline (reference sequence). The CDR3 covers 14 residues. CDR3 amino acids: CASSLDQVNEKLFF. CDR3 sequence (DNA): TGTGCCAGCAGCTTGGACCAAGTTAATGAAAAACTGTTTTTT.

This chain uses TRBV19 with TRBJ1-1, with D unclear. The CDR3 is 15 residues long. Germline CDR1 is LNHDA and CDR2 is SQIVND (reference sequence). V gave up 5 bases and J gave up 1 base, with 14 bases separating them. CDR3 loop: CASSPRTLWNTEAFF. Here the CDR3 DNA reads TGTGCCAGTAGTCCTCGGACTTTATGGAACACTGAAGCTTTCTTT.